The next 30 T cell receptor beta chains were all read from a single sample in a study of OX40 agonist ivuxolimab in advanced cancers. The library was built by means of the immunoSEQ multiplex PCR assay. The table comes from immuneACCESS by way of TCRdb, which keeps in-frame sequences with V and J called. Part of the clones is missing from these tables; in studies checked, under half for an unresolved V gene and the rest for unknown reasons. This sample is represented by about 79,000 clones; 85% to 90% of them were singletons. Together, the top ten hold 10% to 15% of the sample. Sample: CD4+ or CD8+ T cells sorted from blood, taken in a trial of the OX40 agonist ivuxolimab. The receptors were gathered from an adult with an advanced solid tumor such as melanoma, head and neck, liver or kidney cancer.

CDR3 in DNA: TGTGCCAGCAGCCAAGATAAGGGGACGGCAACTAATGAAAAACTGTTTTTT. It translates to CASSQDKGTATNEKLFF. The chain carries TRBV4-2 and TRBJ1-4, with D possibly being TRBD1 (5 bases). Trimming shortened V by 0 bases and J by 0 bases, and 11 bases separated the two germline ends. Germline V gene data show CDR1 as LGHNA and CDR2 as YNFKEQ. The CDR3 loop spans 17 amino acids.

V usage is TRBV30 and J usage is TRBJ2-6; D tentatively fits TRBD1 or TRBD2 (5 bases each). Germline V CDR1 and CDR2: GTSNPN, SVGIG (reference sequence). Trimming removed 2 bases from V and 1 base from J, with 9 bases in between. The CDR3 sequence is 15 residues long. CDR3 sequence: CAWSRGASGANVLTF. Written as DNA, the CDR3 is TGTGCCTGGAGTAGGGGAGCTTCTGGGGCCAACGTCCTGACTTTC.

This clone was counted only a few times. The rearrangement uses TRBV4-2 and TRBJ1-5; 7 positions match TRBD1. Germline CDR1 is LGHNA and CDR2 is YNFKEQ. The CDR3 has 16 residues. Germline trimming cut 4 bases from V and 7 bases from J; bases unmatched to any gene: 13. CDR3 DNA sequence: TGTGCCAGCAGCCGGTATCAGGGGGGCCAAAGCCAGCCCCAGCATTTT. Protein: CASSRYQGGQSQPQHF.

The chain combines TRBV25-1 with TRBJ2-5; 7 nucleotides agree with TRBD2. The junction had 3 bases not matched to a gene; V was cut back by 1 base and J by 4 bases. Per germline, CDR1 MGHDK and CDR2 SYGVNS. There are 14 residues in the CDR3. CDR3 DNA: TGTGCCAGCAGTGAATTCGGGGAGGGAGAGACCCAGTACTTC. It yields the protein CASSEFGEGETQYF.

The chain's CDR3 is CASSLNDGRQDTQYF. The DNA for the CDR3 is TGTGCCAGCAGCTTAAACGACGGGAGACAGGATACGCAGTATTTT. The chain uses TRBV7-3 and TRBJ2-3, with TRBD2 as a possible D gene (6 bases). This CDR3 spans 15 amino acids. Trimming cost V 1 base and J 6 bases, with 14 bases left between them. Looked up from germline, CDR1 is SGHTA and CDR2 is FQGTGA.

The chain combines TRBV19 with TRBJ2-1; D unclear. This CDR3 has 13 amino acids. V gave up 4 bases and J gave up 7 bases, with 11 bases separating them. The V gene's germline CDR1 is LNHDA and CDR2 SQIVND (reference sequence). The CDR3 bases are TGTGCCAGTAGTAGGCTAGGAGAAAATGAGCAGTTCTTC. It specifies CASSRLGENEQFF.

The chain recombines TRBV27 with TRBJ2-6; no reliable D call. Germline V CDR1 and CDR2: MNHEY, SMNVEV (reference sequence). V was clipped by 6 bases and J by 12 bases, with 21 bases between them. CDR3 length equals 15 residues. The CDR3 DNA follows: TGTGCCAGCAGCACCCTGATCGGCCTGGCCGGCGTCCTGACTTTC. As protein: CASSTLIGLAGVLTF.

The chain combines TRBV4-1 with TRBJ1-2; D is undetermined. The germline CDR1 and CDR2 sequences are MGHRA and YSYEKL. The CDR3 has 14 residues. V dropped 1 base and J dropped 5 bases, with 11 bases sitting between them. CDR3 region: CASSQVTGPYGYTF. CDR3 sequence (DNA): TGCGCCAGCAGCCAAGTCACGGGCCCTTATGGCTACACCTTC.

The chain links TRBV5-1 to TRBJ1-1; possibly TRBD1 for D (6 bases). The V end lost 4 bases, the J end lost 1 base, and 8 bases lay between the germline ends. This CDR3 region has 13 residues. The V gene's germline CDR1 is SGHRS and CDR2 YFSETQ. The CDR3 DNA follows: TGCGCCAGCAGCCCCAGGGGGAACACTGAAGCTTTCTTT. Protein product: CASSPRGNTEAFF.

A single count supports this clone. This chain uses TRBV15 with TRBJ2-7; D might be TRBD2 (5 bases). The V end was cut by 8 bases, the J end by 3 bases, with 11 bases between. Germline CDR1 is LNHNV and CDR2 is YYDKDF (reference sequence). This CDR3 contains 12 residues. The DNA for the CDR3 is TGTGCCACCCTTTTCGGGATCTACGAGCAGTACTTC. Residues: CATLFGIYEQYF.

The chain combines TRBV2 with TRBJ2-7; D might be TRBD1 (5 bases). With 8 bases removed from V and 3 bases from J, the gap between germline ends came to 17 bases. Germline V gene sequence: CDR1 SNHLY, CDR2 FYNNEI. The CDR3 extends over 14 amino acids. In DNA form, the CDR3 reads TGTGCCAGCTTACGGACACTCGACAACTACGAGCAGTACTTC. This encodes CASLRTLDNYEQYF.

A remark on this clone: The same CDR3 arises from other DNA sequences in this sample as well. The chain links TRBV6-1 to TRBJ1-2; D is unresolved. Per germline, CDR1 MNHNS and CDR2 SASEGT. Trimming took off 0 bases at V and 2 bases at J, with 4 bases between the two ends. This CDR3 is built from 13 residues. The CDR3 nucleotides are TGTGCCAGCAGTGAAGCGGGCAACTATGGCTACACCTTC. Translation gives CASSEAGNYGYTF.

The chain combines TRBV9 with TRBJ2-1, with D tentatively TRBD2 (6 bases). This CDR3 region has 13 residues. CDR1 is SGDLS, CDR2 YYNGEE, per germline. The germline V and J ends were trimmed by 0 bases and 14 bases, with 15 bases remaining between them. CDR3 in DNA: TGTGCCAGCAGCGTAGGTTTGAGCGGGCGAGAGTTCTTC. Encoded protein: CASSVGLSGREFF.

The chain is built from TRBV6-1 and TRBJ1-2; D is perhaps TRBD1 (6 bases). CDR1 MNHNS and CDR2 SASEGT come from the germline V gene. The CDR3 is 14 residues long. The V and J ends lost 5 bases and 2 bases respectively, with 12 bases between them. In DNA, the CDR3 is TGTGCCAGCAGTAAGACAGGAGTGAACTATGGCTACACCTTC. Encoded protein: CASSKTGVNYGYTF.

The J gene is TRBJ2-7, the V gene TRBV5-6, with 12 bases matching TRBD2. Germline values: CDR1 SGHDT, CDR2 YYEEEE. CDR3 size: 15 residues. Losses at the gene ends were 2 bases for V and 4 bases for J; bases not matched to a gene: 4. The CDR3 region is CASSFWTSGTYEQYF. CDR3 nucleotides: TGTGCCAGCAGCTTCTGGACTAGCGGGACATACGAGCAGTACTTC.

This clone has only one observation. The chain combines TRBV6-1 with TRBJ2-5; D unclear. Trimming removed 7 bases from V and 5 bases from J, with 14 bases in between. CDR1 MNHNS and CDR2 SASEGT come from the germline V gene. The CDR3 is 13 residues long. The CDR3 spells CASIFDLGETQYF. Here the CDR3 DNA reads TGTGCCAGCATCTTTGATCTGGGTGAGACCCAGTACTTC.

The CDR3 sequence: CASSHPDRVYGTRGEQYF. The CDR3 DNA sequence: TGTGCCAGCAGCCATCCGGACAGGGTTTACGGCACGAGGGGCGAGCAGTACTTC. The J gene is TRBJ2-7, the V gene TRBV5-6; 8 bases agree with TRBD1. Germline CDR1 reads SGHDT; CDR2 reads YYEEEE. The CDR3 is 18 amino acids. V gave up 4 bases and J gave up 6 bases; unmatched junction bases: 21.

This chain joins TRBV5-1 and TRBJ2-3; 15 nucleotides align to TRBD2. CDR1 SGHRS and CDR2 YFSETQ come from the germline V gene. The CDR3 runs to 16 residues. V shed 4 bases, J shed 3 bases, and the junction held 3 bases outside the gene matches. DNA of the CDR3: TGCGCCAGCAGCCACGGGACTAGCGGGAGGACAGATACGCAGTATTTT. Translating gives CASSHGTSGRTDTQYF.

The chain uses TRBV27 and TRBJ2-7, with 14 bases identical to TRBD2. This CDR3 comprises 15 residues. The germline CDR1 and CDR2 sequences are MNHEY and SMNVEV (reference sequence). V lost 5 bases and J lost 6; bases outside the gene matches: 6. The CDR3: CASSPGLAGESEQYF. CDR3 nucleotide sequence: TGTGCCAGCAGTCCGGGACTAGCGGGAGAGTCCGAGCAGTACTTC.

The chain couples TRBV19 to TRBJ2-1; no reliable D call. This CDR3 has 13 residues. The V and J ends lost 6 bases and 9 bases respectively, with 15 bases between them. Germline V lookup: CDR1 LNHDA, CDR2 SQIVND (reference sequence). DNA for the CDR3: TGTGCCAGTAGAAATGAGTTCAGACGTGAGCAGTTCTTC. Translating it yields CASRNEFRREQFF. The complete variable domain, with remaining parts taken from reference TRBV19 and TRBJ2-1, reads DGGITQSPKYLFRKEGQNVTLSCEQNLNHDAMYWYRQDPGQGLRLIYYSQIVNDFQKGDIAEGYSVSREKKESFPLTVTSAQKNPTAFYLCASRNEFRREQFFGPGTRLTVL.

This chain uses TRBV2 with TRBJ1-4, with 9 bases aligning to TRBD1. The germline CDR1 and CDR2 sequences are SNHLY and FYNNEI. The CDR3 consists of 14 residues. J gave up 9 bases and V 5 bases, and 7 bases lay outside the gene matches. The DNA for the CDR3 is TGTGCCAGCAGTATGGGACAGGGAAACAAAAAACTGTTTTTT. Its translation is CASSMGQGNKKLFF.

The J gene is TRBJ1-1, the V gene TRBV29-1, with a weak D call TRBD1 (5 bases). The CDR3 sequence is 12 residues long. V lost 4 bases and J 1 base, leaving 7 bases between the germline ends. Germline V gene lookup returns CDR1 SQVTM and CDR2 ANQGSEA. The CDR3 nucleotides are TGCAGCGTTGTTGGACAGAACACTGAAGCTTTCTTT. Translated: CSVVGQNTEAFF. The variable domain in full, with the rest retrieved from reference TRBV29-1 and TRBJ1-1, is SAVISQKPSRDICQRGTSLTIQCQVDSQVTMMFWYRQQPGQSLTLIATANQGSEATYESGFVIDKFPISRPNLTFSTLTVSNMSPEDSSIYLCSVVGQNTEAFFGQGTRLTVV.

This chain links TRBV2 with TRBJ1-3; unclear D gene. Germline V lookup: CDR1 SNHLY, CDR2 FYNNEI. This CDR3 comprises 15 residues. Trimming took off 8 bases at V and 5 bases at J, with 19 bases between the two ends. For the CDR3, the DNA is TGTGCCAGCGCCAGTGTAGGGCAGAGACGAAACACCATATATTTT. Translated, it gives CASASVGQRRNTIYF.

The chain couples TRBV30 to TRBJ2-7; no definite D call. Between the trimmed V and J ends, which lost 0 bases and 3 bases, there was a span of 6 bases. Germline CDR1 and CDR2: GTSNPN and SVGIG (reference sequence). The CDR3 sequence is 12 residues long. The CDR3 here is CAWSVADYEQYF. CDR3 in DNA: TGTGCCTGGAGTGTCGCGGACTACGAGCAGTACTTC.

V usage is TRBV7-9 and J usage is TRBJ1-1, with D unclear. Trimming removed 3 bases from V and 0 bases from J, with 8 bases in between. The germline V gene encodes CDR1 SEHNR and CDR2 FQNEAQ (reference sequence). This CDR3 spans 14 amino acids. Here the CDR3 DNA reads TGTGCCAGCAGCTTCTCTAATGTGAACACTGAAGCTTTCTTT. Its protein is CASSFSNVNTEAFF.

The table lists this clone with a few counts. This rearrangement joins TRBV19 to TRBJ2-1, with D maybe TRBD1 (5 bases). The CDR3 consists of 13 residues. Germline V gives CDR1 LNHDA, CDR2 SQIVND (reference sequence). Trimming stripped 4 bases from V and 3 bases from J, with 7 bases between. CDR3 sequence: CASSTDIYNEQFF. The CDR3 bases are TGTGCCAGTAGTACGGACATCTACAATGAGCAGTTCTTC. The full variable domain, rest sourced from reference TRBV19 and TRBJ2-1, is DGGITQSPKYLFRKEGQNVTLSCEQNLNHDAMYWYRQDPGQGLRLIYYSQIVNDFQKGDIAEGYSVSREKKESFPLTVTSAQKNPTAFYLCASSTDIYNEQFFGPGTRLTVL.

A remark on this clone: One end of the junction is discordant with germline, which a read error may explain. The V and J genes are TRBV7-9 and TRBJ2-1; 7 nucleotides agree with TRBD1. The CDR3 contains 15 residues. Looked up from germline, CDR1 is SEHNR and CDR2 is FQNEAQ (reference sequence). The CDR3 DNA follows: TGTGCCAGCAGCTTACTAACTTCGGACAGGACCAAGACGCTCTTC. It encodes CASSLLTSDRTKTLF.

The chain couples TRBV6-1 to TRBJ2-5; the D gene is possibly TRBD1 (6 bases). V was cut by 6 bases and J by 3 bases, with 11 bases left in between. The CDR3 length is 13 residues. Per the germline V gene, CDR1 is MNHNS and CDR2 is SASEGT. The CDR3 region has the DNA TGTGCCAGCAGCAGGGGCTCGGAAGAGACCCAGTACTTC. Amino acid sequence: CASSRGSEETQYF.

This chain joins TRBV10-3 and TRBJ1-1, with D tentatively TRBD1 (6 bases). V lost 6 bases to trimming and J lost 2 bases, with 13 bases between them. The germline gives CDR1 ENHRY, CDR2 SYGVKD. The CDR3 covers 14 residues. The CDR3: CAISSGTTNTEAFF. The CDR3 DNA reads TGTGCCATCAGCTCCGGGACAACAAACACTGAAGCTTTCTTT.

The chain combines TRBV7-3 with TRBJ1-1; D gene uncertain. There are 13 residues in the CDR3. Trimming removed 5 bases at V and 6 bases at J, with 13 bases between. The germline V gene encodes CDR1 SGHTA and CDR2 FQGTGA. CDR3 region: CASSPDPSAEAFF. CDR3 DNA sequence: TGTGCCAGCAGCCCTGACCCGAGCGCTGAAGCTTTCTTT.